This T cell receptor beta chain was recorded in a study of blood T cell repertoires in COVID-19. Study details: Material from acute and convalescent COVID-19 was sourced from the United States, Italy and Spain. T cells, B-cell-depleted T cells, or PBMCs supplied cDNA or gDNA.

V dropped 3 bases and J dropped 4 bases, with 28 bases sitting between them. The germline CDR1 and CDR2 sequences are GTSNPN and SVGIG (reference sequence). The CDR3 contains 19 residues. Original handling: It was from reference gene primer amplification that nucleated cell counts were estimated. Using immunoSEQ multiplex PCR, the repertoire was profiled, and TCRdb retains in-frame clones only, with some absent. V, J and clone size are those of that table, while D and trimming were read from the DNA. The table lists 200,000 to 250,000 clones, roughly nine tenths of them singletons. The sample taken for sequencing was peripheral blood. The TCR comes from a man aged 25 to 45 with acute or convalescent COVID-19. The gene calls are TRBV30 and TRBJ2-1; D not resolved. The CDR3 DNA follows: TGTGCCTGGAGCTCCGGTGATCGGGTCTCGGCCAGAACGTACAATGAGCAGTTCTTC. This encodes CAWSSGDRVSARTYNEQFF.